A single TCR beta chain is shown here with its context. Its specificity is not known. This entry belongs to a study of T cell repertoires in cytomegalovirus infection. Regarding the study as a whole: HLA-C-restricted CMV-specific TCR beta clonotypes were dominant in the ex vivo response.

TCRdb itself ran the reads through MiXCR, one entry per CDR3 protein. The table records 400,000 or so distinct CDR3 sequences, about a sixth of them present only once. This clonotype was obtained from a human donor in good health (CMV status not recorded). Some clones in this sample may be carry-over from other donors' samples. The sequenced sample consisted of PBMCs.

In DNA, the CDR3 is TGTGCCAGCAGCCCGAGGGACAGTCGGCAAGAGACCCAGTACTTC. This codes for CASSPRDSRQETQYF. The V and J genes are TRBV6-8 and TRBJ2-5, with TRBD1 matching 7 bases. From germline, CDR1 is MNHGY and CDR2 SAAAGT. This CDR3 is built from 15 residues. The trim removed 6 bases at V and 2 bases at J, leaving 9 bases unmatched.